This TCR beta chain was sequenced during a study of vaccination effects on CD4 cells after COVID-19. Study-level points and caveats: Vaccine-induced clones in healthy vaccinees cross-reacted with common cold coronaviruses in only 1 of 255 cases.

Peptide-pool stimulation followed by sequencing identified expanded antigen-specific CD4+ clonotypes in the ViraFEST assay. Scientists isolated CD4+ T cells after an approximately 10-day culture period ended. Among the vaccine recipients, none had a prior SARS-CoV-2 infection, and nucleocapsid antibodies were negative. Points on this clone: Its antigen is unknown.

Clones were sequenced by immunoSEQ multiplex PCR, and TCRdb holds only the in-frame ones, with some missing. Among roughly 24,000 clones, roughly two thirds were seen once, and the ten largest hold about 5%. This TCR was recovered from a human donor who received a COVID-19 vaccine. The starting material was CD4+ T cells from PBMCs cultured with SARS-CoV-2 spike peptides, obtained before COVID-19 vaccination.

The CDR3 region has the DNA TGTGCCATCAGTGAGACAGGCTACGAGCAGTACTTC. Amino acid sequence: CAISETGYEQYF. V and J are TRBV10-3 and TRBJ2-7, with a weak D call TRBD1 (5 bases). This CDR3 spans 12 amino acids. Germline CDR1 reads ENHRY; CDR2 reads SYGVKD. Trimming pared 2 bases from V and 3 bases from J, leaving 5 bases between.